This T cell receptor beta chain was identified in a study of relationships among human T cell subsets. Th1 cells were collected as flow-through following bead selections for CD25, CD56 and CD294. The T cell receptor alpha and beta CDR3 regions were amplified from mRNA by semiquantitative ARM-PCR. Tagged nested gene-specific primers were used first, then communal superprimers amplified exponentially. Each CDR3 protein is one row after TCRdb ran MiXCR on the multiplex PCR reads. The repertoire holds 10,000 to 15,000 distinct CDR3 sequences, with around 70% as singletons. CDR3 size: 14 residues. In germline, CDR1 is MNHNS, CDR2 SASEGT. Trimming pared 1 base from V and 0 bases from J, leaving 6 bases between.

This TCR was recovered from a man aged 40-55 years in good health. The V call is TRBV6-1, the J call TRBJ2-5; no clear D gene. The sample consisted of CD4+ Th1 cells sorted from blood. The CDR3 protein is CASSEVWYQETQYF. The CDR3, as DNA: TGTGCCAGCAGTGAAGTATGGTACCAAGAGACCCAGTACTTC.